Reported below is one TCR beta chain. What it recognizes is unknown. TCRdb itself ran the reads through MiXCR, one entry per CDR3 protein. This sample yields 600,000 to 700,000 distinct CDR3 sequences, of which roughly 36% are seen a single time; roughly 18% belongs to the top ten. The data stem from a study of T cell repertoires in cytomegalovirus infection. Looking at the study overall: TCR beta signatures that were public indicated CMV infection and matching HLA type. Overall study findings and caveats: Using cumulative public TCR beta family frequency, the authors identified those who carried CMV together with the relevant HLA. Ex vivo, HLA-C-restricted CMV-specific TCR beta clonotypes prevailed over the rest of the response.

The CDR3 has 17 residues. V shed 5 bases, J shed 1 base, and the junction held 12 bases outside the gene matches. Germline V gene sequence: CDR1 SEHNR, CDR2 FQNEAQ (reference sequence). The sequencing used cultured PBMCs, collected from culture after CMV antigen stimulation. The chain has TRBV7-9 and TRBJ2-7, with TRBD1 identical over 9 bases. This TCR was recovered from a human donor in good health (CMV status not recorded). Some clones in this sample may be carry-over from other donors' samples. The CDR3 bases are TGTGCCAGCAGCCCTAACCGGGGACAGGGTGCATCCTACGAGCAGTACTTC. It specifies CASSPNRGQGASYEQYF.